The T cell receptor beta chain described here comes from a study of T cells in Graves' hyperthyroidism and ophthalmopathy. The sample holds a few counts of this clonotype. From germline, CDR1 is MGHRA and CDR2 YSYEKL. The CDR3 has 13 residues. V dropped 3 bases and J dropped 4; count of bases not matched to a gene: 3. Template material for amplifying TCR beta CDR3 regions consisted of RNA transcripts. The HTBI set primed first-round TCR CDR3 RT-PCR. MiXCR, applied by TCRdb to the multiplex PCR reads, yields one record per CDR3 protein. The sample has approximately 400,000 distinct CDR3 sequences, about 13% seen once.

This sequence was found in a young man with Graves' hyperthyroidism that later progressed to Graves' ophthalmopathy. This chain uses TRBV4-1 with TRBJ2-7, with 7 bases matching TRBD1. The sequencing sample was made of blood. CDR3 coding DNA: TGCGCCAGCAGCCACGGACAGGAGTACGAGCAGTACTTC. This sequence encodes CASSHGQEYEQYF.